One and the same sample provided the 24 T cell receptor beta chains below, sequenced in a study of cytomegalovirus exposure and HLA in healthy donors (TCRdb year 2017). Library method: the immunoSEQ multiplex PCR assay. For the multiplex PCR, a mixture combining 60 forward primers for TCR Vbeta segments and 13 reverse primers for TCR Jbeta segments was used. TCRdb carries this immuneACCESS record with in-frame sequences only. Its versions omit some clonotypes, under half of them owing to an unresolved V gene in the studies checked, with the rest unexplained. A total of 150,000 to 200,000 clones appear in this sample, roughly four fifths of them only once. Approximately 2% of the sample comes from the top ten. Sequenced material: PBMCs. These TCRs come from a man aged 18 to 29 in good health and CMV-seronegative.

The count of this clone is one. J is TRBJ1-5 and V is TRBV5-6; the D is unclear. Germline V lookup: CDR1 SGHDT, CDR2 YYEEEE. CDR3 length equals 13 residues. The ends were cut back, 0 bases at V and 5 bases at J, with 6 bases in the middle. The chain's CDR3 is CASSLGLDQPQHF. CDR3 DNA: TGTGCCAGCAGCTTGGGGCTCGATCAGCCCCAGCATTTT.

The genes are TRBV6-6 and TRBJ2-5, with TRBD1 identical over 9 bases. This CDR3 region has 16 residues. The germline V gene has CDR1 MNHNY and CDR2 SVGAGI (reference sequence). The trim removed 5 bases at V and 1 base at J, leaving 8 bases unmatched. This CDR3 is CASSRIPGQGQETQYF. The CDR3 DNA reads as TGTGCCAGCAGTCGCATCCCGGGACAGGGCCAAGAGACCCAGTACTTC.

This chain joins TRBV6-9 and TRBJ2-2, with 9 bases matching TRBD2. Trimming took 5 bases from V and 7 from J; bases not matched to a gene: 8. The CDR3 extends over 15 amino acids. CDR1 MNHGY and CDR2 SVAAGI come from the germline V gene. The DNA for the CDR3 is TGTGCCAGCAGTAAAATAGCGGGGGCTGACGGGGAGCTGTTTTTT. Translated, it gives CASSKIAGADGELFF.

This chain uses TRBV2 with TRBJ2-3; the match to TRBD2 covers 14 bases. V shed 6 bases, J shed 3 bases, and the junction held 5 bases outside the gene matches. Germline CDR1 and CDR2: SNHLY and FYNNEI. CDR3 size: 16 residues. The CDR3 region is CASRGLAGEVTDTQYF. CDR3 sequence (DNA): TGTGCCAGCAGGGGACTAGCGGGAGAAGTTACAGATACGCAGTATTTT.

The rearrangement uses TRBV7-6 and TRBJ2-7; D might be TRBD2 (6 bases). CDR1 is SGHVS, CDR2 FNYEAQ, per germline. This CDR3 comprises 14 residues. V was pared by 6 bases and J by 6 bases, with 18 bases between. As DNA, the CDR3 is TGTGCCAGCAGTACGGGGCGGGGAGTGAGCGAGCAGTACTTC. Translation: CASSTGRGVSEQYF.

CDR3 bases: TGCAGCGTTGAGCTGGCGTTAGCGGGTTACAATGAGCAGTTCTTC. It yields the protein CSVELALAGYNEQFF. This sequence joins TRBV29-1 and TRBJ2-1; the match to TRBD2 covers 7 bases. CDR1 SQVTM and CDR2 ANQGSEA come from the germline V gene. Trimming removed 3 bases from V and 4 bases from J; junction bases left unmatched: 9. The CDR3 has 15 residues.

Concerning this clone itself: The junction departs from the called germline gene at one end, perhaps through a read error. This chain joins TRBV28 and TRBJ2-5; tentatively, D is TRBD1 (6 bases). Germline loops: CDR1 MDHEN, CDR2 SYDVKM. This CDR3 comprises 14 residues. CDR3 loop: CASSLTGHQEIQYF. In nucleotides, the CDR3 is TGTGCCAGCAGTTTGACAGGCCACCAAGAGATCCAGTACTTC.

V and J are TRBV6-1 and TRBJ1-1, with a possible D match to TRBD1 (5 bases). CDR3 length equals 17 residues. V was cut by 4 bases and J by 2 bases, with 20 bases left in between. From germline, CDR1 is MNHNS and CDR2 SASEGT. CDR3 sequence reads: CASSAAGRVVPNTEAFF. CDR3 in DNA: TGTGCCAGCAGTGCTGCAGGGAGGGTGGTTCCCAACACTGAAGCTTTCTTT.

The V call is TRBV9, the J call TRBJ2-1; D is unclear. Germline loops: CDR1 SGDLS, CDR2 YYNGEE. Trimming left V 4 bases short and J 1 base short, with 15 bases between. The CDR3 consists of 16 residues. The CDR3 is CASSPAESRSYNEQFF. CDR3 DNA sequence: TGTGCCAGCAGCCCCGCCGAATCTAGGTCCTACAATGAGCAGTTCTTC.

The V gene is TRBV28, the J gene TRBJ2-1; 9 bases line up with TRBD1. The CDR3 extends over 15 amino acids. The germline V gene encodes CDR1 MDHEN and CDR2 SYDVKM. J lost 6 bases, V lost 6 bases, and 9 bases had no gene match. As DNA, the CDR3 is TGTGCCAGCAGGGGACAGGGATTAGGGACCAATGAGCAGTTCTTC. Protein product: CASRGQGLGTNEQFF.

The chain recombines TRBV2 with TRBJ2-1, with TRBD2 matching 11 bases. V dropped 8 bases and J dropped 5; count of bases not matched to a gene: 2. The CDR3 totals 13 residues. Germline CDR1 and CDR2: SNHLY and FYNNEI. CDR3 sequence: CASGTSGHNEQFF. In DNA, the CDR3 is TGTGCCAGCGGGACTAGCGGCCACAATGAGCAGTTCTTC.

This chain connects TRBV6-5 to TRBJ1-1; 7 bases match TRBD1. CDR1 MNHEY and CDR2 SVGAGI come from the germline V gene. The CDR3 runs 15 residues. V shed 5 bases, J shed 1 base, and the junction held 7 bases outside the gene matches. DNA for the CDR3: TGTGCCAGCAGTCTGGGACAGAGAAGGAACACTGAAGCTTTCTTT. This codes for CASSLGQRRNTEAFF.

The rearrangement links TRBV19 to TRBJ2-3, with 7 bases matching TRBD2. Trimming removed 6 bases from V and 5 bases from J; junction bases left unmatched: 8. The length of the CDR3 is 14 residues. Germline CDR1 and CDR2: LNHDA and SQIVND (reference sequence). This CDR3 is CASRPAGLKDTQYF. CDR3 DNA sequence: TGTGCCAGTAGACCAGCGGGGCTCAAAGATACGCAGTATTTT.

V usage is TRBV5-4 and J usage is TRBJ1-2; 8 bases align to TRBD1. CDR3 length equals 16 residues. Germline CDR1 and CDR2: SGHNT and YYREEE (reference sequence). The J segment lost 2 bases and the V segment lost 4 bases, leaving 10 bases of the junction unmatched. CDR3 in amino acids: CASSLLGQELNYGYTF. The CDR3, as DNA: TGTGCCAGCAGCCTCCTGGGACAGGAATTGAACTATGGCTACACCTTC.

The chain carries TRBV25-1 and TRBJ2-4, with TRBD2 as a possible D gene (5 bases). The CDR3 totals 14 residues. Germline loops: CDR1 MGHDK, CDR2 SYGVNS. Between the trimmed V and J ends, which lost 3 bases and 8 bases, there was a span of 14 bases. CDR3 in amino acids: CASSDWGVGDIQYF. The CDR3 DNA reads as TGTGCCAGCAGTGACTGGGGAGTTGGGGACATTCAGTACTTC.

This chain uses TRBV15 with TRBJ2-5; tentative D call: TRBD1 (5 bases). This CDR3 is 17 amino acids long. Trimming stripped 0 bases from V and 4 bases from J, with 18 bases between. Per germline, CDR1 LNHNV and CDR2 YYDKDF (reference sequence). CDR3 amino acids: CATSRDRGPRQGETQYF. As DNA, the CDR3 is TGTGCCACCAGCAGAGATCGAGGTCCCAGGCAGGGAGAGACCCAGTACTTC.

This clone occurred once. Compared with germline, one end of the junction differs, possibly owing to a read error. This chain links TRBV7-7 with TRBJ2-2; TRBD2 agrees at 8 bases. The CDR3 is 16 residues long. In germline, CDR1 is SSHAT, CDR2 FNYEAQ (reference sequence). CDR3 nucleotide sequence: TGTGCTAGCAGCCGCGAGCGGGAGACGAACACCGGGGAGCTGTTTTTT. Its protein is CASSRERETNTGELFF.

In DNA form, the CDR3 reads TGTGCCAGCAGTGAAACTAGTGGTTACGAGCAGTACTTC. It codes for CASSETSGYEQYF. The chain has TRBV6-1 and TRBJ2-7, with TRBD2 as a possible D gene (5 bases). This CDR3 is 13 amino acids long. Germline assignment: CDR1 MNHNS and CDR2 SASEGT. Trimming stripped 2 bases from V and 4 bases from J, with 9 bases between.

The chain uses TRBV10-1 and TRBJ2-7; weak D call: TRBD2 (5 bases). Germline V gene lookup returns CDR1 WNHNN and CDR2 SYGVQD (reference sequence). The germline V and J ends were trimmed by 7 bases and 1 base, with 26 bases remaining between them. The CDR3 has 18 amino acids. The CDR3 loop reads CASTRSRALVGWSYEQYF. The CDR3 coding sequence is TGCGCCAGCACCCGGAGCCGGGCACTAGTTGGTTGGTCCTACGAGCAGTACTTC.

This chain links TRBV28 with TRBJ2-2; D might be TRBD2 (6 bases). The V end was cut by 4 bases, the J end by 2 bases, with 14 bases between. Germline lookup yields CDR1 MDHEN and CDR2 SYDVKM. CDR3 length equals 16 residues. CDR3: CASSSTGTFNTGELFF. The DNA for the CDR3 is TGTGCCAGCAGTTCAACCGGGACTTTTAACACCGGGGAGCTGTTTTTT.

This clone was seen only a few times. V and J are TRBV6-5 and TRBJ2-7, with 9 bases lining up with TRBD2. The V gene's germline CDR1 is MNHEY and CDR2 SVGAGI. The CDR3 is made up of 13 amino acids. V dropped 8 bases and J dropped 6; count of bases not matched to a gene: 8. CDR3 residues: CASSQREAGEQYF. CDR3 in DNA: TGTGCCAGCTCCCAGCGGGAGGCGGGCGAGCAGTACTTC.

To note about this clone: Its ends do not fully match the called genes, so a read error is possible. The J gene is TRBJ2-7, the V gene TRBV18; D is possibly TRBD1 (5 bases). CDR3 length: 13 amino acids. CDR1 is KGHSH and CDR2 is LQKENI in the germline V gene. The CDR3 spells CASSPQRDSRFQF. DNA of the CDR3: TGTGCCAGCTCACCACAACGTGACAGTAGATTCCAATTC.

The chain links TRBV7-8 to TRBJ2-7, with TRBD1 matching 11 bases. V trimming: 0 bases; J trimming: 6 bases; junction bases outside the gene matches: 7. This CDR3 comprises 16 residues. Germline V CDR1 and CDR2: SGHVS, FQNEAQ. This chain's CDR3 is CASSLARTGGIVEQYF. The CDR3 nucleotides read TGTGCCAGCAGCTTAGCGAGGACAGGGGGCATAGTCGAGCAGTACTTC.

V gene TRBV27 combines with J gene TRBJ1-2; TRBD1 might be the D (5 bases). The CDR3 loop spans 12 amino acids. CDR1 and CDR2 from the germline V gene are MNHEY and SMNVEV (reference sequence). V was cut by 5 bases and J by 4 bases, with 8 bases left in between. The CDR3 DNA reads as TGTGCCAGCAGTCGTCAGGGCTATGGCTACACCTTC. Its protein product is CASSRQGYGYTF.